This T cell receptor (beta chain) is drawn from a study of neoadjuvant anti-PD-1 for oral cavity cancer. For the study at large: Patients without progression got a fourth dose around day 43.

The CDR3 consists of 15 residues. The V and J ends lost 0 bases and 7 bases respectively, with 10 bases between them. Per the germline V gene, CDR1 is MNHEY and CDR2 is SVGAGI. Produced via immunoSEQ multiplex PCR; TCRdb's table is partial and in-frame only. The sample contains 14,000 to 15,000 clones, around 70% of which appear only once. Study-level points and caveats: Higher pretreatment blood Treg/Th17 ratios correlated with higher pretreatment blood and lower post-treatment tumor TCRbeta clonality.

Concerning this clone: What it recognizes is unknown.

Analysis of PBMCs was direct, with no culture step. The material was PBMCs, obtained before nivolumab (anti-PD-1) treatment. The rearrangement joins TRBV6-5 to TRBJ1-6; D is unclear. The sequence was obtained from a person between 40 and 85 years old with oral cavity squamous cell carcinoma. Here the CDR3 DNA reads TGTGCCAGCAGTTACTCGCTACGGGGAAATTCACCCCTCCACTTT. It specifies CASSYSLRGNSPLHF.